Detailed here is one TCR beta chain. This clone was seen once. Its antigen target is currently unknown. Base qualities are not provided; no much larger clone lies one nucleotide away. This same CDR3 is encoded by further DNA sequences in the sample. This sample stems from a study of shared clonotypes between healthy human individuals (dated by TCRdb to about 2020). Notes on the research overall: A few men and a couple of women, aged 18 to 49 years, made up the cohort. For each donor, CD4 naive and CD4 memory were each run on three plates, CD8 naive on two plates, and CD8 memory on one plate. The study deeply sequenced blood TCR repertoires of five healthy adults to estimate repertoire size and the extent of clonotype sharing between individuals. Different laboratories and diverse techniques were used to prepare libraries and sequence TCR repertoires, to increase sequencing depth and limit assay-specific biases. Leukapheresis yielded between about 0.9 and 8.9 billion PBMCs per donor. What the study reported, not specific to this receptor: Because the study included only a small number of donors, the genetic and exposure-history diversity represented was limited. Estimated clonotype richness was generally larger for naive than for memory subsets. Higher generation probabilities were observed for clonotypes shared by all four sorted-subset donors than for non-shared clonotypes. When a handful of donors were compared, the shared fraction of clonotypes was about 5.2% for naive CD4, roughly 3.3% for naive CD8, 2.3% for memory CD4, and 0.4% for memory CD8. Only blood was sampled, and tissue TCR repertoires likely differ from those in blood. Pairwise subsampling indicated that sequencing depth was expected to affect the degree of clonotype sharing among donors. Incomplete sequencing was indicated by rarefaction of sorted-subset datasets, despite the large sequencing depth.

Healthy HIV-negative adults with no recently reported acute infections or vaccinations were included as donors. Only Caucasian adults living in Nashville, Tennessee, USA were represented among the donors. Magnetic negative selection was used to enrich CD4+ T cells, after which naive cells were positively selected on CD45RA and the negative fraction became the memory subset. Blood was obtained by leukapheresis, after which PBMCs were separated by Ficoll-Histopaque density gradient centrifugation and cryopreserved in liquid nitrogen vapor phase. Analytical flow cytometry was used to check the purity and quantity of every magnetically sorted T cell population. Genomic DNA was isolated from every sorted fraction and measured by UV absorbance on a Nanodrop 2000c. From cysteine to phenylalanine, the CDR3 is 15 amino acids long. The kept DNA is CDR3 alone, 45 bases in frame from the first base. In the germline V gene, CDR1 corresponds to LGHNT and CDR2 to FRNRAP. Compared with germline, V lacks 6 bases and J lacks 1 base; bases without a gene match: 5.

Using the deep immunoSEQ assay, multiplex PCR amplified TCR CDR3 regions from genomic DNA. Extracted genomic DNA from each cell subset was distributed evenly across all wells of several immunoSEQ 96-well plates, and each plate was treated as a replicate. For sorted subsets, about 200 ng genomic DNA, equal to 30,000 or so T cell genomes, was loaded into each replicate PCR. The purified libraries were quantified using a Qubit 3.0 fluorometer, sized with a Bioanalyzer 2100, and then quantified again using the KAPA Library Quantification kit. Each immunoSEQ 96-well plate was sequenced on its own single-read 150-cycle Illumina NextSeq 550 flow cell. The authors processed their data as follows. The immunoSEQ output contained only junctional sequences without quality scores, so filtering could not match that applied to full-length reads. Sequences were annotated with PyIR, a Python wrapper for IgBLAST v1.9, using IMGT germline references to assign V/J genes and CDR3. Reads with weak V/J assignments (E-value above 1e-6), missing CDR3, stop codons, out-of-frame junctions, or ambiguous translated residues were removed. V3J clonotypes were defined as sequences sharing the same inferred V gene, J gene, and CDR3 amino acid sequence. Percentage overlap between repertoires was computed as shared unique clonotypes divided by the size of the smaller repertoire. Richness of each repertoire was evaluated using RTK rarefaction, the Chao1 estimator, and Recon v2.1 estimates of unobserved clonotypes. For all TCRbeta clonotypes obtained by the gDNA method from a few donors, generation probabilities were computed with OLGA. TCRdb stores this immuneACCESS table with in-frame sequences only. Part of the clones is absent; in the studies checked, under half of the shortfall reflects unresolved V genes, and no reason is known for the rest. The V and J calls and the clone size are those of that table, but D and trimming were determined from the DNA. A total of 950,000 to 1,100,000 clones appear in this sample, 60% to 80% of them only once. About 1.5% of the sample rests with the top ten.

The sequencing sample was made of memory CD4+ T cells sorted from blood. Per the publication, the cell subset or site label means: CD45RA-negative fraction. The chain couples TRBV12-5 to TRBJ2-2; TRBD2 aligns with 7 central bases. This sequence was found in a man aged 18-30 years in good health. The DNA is TGTGCTAGTGGCCCGAGCGGGGTGAACACCGGGGAGCTGTTTTTT. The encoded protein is CASGPSGVNTGELFF.